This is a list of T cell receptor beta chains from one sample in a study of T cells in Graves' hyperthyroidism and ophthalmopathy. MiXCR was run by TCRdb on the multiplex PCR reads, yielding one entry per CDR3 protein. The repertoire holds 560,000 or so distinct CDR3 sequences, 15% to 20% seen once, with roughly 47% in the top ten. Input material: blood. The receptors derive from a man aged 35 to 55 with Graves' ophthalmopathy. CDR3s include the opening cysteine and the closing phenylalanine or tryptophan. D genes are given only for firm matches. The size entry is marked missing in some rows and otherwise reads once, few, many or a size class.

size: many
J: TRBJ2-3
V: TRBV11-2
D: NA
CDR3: CASSSGPFTDTQYF
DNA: TGTGCCAGCAGCAGCGGGCCGTTCACAGATACGCAGTATTTT

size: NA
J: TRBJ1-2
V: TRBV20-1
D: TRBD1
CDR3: CSASGGQGYGYTF
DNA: TGCAGTGCTAGTGGGGGACAGGGCTATGGCTACACCTTC

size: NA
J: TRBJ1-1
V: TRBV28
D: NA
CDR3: CASSPAGGRNTEAFF
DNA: TGTGCCAGCAGCCCCGCGGGGGGCAGGAACACTGAAGCTTTCTTT

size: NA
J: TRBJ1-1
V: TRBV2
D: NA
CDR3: CATHLNTEAFF
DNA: TGTGCCACGCACTTGAACACTGAAGCTTTCTTT

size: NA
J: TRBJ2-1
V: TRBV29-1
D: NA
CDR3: CSVEGGAPQFF
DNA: TGCAGCGTTGAAGGAGGGGCACCCCAGTTCTTC

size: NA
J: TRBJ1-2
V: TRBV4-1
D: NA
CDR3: CASSQGRGRGDYGYTF
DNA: TGCGCCAGCAGCCAAGGCCGGGGACGGGGGGACTATGGCTACACCTTC

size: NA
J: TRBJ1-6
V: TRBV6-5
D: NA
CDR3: CASSHRDPYNSPLHF
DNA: TGTGCCAGCAGTCACCGGGACCCTTATAATTCACCCCTCCACTTT

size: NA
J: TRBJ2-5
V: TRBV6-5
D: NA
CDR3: CASSFDTSRSTQYF
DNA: TGTGCCAGCAGTTTTGACACTAGTCGGTCGACCCAGTACTTC

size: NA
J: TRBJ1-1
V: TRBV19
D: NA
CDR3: CASSTSFRQQNTEAFF
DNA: TGTGCCAGTAGTACGAGCTTCAGACAGCAGAACACTGAAGCTTTCTTT

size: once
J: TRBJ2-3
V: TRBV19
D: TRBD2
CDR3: CASRRLAGSRDTQYF
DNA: TGTGCCAGTAGACGACTAGCGGGCTCGAGAGATACGCAGTATTTT

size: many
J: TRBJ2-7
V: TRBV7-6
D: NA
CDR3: CASSVGRWREQYF
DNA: TGTGCCAGCAGCGTAGGGCGGTGGCGCGAGCAGTACTTC

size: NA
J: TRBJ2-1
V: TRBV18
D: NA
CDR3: CASSPSGVDEQFF
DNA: TGTGCCAGCTCACCATCGGGGGTCGATGAGCAGTTCTTC

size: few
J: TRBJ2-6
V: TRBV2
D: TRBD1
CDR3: CASSLGQGGDGANVLTF
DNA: TGTGCCAGCAGTTTAGGACAGGGGGGTGATGGGGCCAACGTCCTGACTTTC

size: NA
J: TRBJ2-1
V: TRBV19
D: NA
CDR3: CASRKGVSQFF
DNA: TGTGCCAGTAGGAAGGGGGTCTCCCAGTTCTTC

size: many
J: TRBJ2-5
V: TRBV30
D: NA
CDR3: CAWSVIGETQYF
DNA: TGTGCCTGGAGTGTTATTGGGGAGACCCAGTACTTC

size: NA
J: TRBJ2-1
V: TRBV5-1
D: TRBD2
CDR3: CASTPKTSGGTGNEQFF
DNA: TGCGCCAGCACCCCAAAGACTAGCGGGGGGACCGGGAATGAGCAGTTCTTC

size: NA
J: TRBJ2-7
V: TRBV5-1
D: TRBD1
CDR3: CASSPAGTGASYEQYF
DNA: TGCGCCAGCAGCCCGGCGGGGACAGGGGCCTCCTACGAGCAGTACTTC

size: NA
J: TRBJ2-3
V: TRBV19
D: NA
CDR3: CASGPNTDTQYF
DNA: TGTGCCAGTGGACCGAACACAGATACGCAGTATTTT

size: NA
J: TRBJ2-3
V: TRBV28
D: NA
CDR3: CPSSFTGLFGTDTQYF
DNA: TGTCCCAGCAGTTTTACCGGACTTTTCGGCACAGATACGCAGTATTTT

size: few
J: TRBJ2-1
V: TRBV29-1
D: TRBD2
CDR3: CSASAGSGYNEQFF
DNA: TGCAGCGCTTCAGCGGGATCGGGCTACAATGAGCAGTTCTTC

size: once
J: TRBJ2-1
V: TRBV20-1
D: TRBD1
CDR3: CSARSRDSSYSEQFF
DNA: TGCAGTGCTAGAAGCCGGGACAGCTCCTACAGTGAGCAGTTCTTC

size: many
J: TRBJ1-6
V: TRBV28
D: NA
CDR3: CASSLYRGGSSYNSPLHF
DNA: TGTGCCAGCAGTCTCTATCGGGGGGGAAGCTCCTATAATTCACCCCTCCACTTT

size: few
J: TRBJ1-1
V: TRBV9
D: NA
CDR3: CASSGGVYTEAFF
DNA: TGTGCCAGCAGCGGAGGGGTTTACACTGAAGCTTTCTTT

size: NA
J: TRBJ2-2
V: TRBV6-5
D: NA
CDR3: CASSYQQRLTGELFF
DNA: TGTGCCAGCAGTTATCAACAGAGGCTCACCGGGGAGCTGTTTTTT

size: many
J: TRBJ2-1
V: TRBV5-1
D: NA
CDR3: CASSQPTGGPYNEQFF
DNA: TGCGCCAGCAGCCAACCGACAGGAGGCCCCTACAATGAGCAGTTCTTC

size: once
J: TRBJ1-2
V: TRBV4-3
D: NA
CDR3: CASSRRGSNYGYTF
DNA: TGCGCCAGCAGCCGCCGGGGGTCAAACTATGGCTACACCTTC

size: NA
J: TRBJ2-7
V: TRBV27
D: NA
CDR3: CASASWTDEQYF
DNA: TGTGCCAGCGCCTCGTGGACAGACGAGCAGTACTTC

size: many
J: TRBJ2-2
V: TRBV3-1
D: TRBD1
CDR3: CASRVQGANGELFF
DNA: TGTGCCAGCAGGGTACAGGGGGCTAACGGGGAGCTGTTTTTT

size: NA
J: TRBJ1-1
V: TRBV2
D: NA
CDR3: CASSVLAMNTEAFF
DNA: TGTGCCAGCAGTGTACTAGCCATGAACACTGAAGCTTTCTTT

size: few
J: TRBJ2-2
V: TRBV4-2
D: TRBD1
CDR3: CASRQGDTGELFF
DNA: TGTGCCAGCAGGCAGGGGGACACCGGGGAGCTGTTTTTT

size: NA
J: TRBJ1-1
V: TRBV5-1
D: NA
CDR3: CASSVAGREAFF
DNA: TGCGCCAGCAGCGTCGCAGGAAGAGAAGCTTTCTTT

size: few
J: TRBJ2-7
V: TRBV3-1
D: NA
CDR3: CASSKDTSYEQYF
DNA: TGTGCCAGCAGCAAGGACACTTCCTACGAGCAGTACTTC

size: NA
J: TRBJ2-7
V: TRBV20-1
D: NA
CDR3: CSANQPNREQYF
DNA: TGCAGTGCTAACCAACCAAACAGGGAGCAGTACTTC

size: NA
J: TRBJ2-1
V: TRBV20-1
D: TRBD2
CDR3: CSALTSGRGHEQFF
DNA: TGCAGTGCTTTGACTAGCGGGAGAGGGCATGAGCAGTTCTTC